This TCR beta chain was documented in a study of CXCR3-negative and CXCR3-positive naive CD8 T cells. The study's findings and limits: More hydrophobic TRB CDR3s were found in CXCR3-positive naive cells than in CXCR3-negative naive cells.

As for this clonotype: What it recognizes is unknown.

All TRB cDNA libraries came from 5' RACE performed with UMI labels. TCRdb reprocessed the 5' RACE reads and reports one entry per CDR3 protein, with no DNA. The data show about 110,000 distinct CDR3 sequences, and the top ten clones hold more than 0.3%. The CDR3 spans 15 residues. CDR1 is SQVTM, CDR2 ANQGSEA, per germline. This chain uses TRBV29-1 with TRBJ2-1; without DNA, the TCRdb call of TRBD2 cannot be checked. The receptor was derived from a human donor in good health. Some clones in this sample may be carry-over from other donors' samples. Sample: naive CXCR3+ CD8+ T cells from blood. Subset: CD45RO-CCR7+CD27+CD95- naive CD8+ T cells expressing CXCR3 (TNR3+). The CDR3 sequence is CGVVRGLSSYNEQFF.